This TCR beta chain is drawn from a study of cytomegalovirus exposure and HLA in healthy donors. Study outcomes and limitations: Being productive about 90% or about 30% of the time was typical of most TCR beta V segments in an earlier analysis.

The primer mix had 60 Vbeta and 13 Jbeta primers. The method was immunoSEQ multiplex PCR; TCRdb's version includes in-frame clones alone and lacks a portion of them. This sample has about 150,000 clones; approximately 86% occur once, and the top ten carry under 8%. These donors counted as nominally healthy when sampled, but unrecorded immune exposures were likely. The CDR3 length is 16 residues. Germline V gene sequence: CDR1 LNHDA, CDR2 SQIVND (reference sequence). Trimming removed 4 bases from V and 1 base from J, with 14 bases in between. About this clone: Its target is not known.

The source material was PBMCs. This TCR was sampled from a woman aged 50 to 60 in good health and CMV-seropositive. This chain joins TRBV19 and TRBJ2-1; D might be TRBD2 (5 bases). The CDR3: CASSTGIKWSYNEQFF. CDR3 in DNA: TGTGCCAGTAGTACCGGGATCAAGTGGTCCTACAATGAGCAGTTCTTC.